This entry features one T cell receptor beta chain sequence. Time point meaning: newly diagnosed GD, antithyroid drugs for less than 3 months. The TCR library was made from RNA that had been extracted from PBMCs in TRIzol. The collection involved drawing approximately 9.9 milliliters of peripheral blood into EDTA tubes. Combining iRepertoire HTBI primers with Arm-PCR of CDR3 regions, the authors built TCR beta libraries. TCRdb re-analysed the multiplex PCR reads in MiXCR, keeping a single row per CDR3 protein. Of roughly 420,000 distinct CDR3 sequences detected, less than 20% appear once; the ten largest clones hold about 10%. The data were taken from a study of regulatory T cells in long-lasting Graves disease. Between the trimmed V and J ends, which lost 7 bases and 3 bases, there was a span of 13 bases. The CDR3 spans 13 residues. The V gene's germline CDR1 is MNHNS and CDR2 SASEGT. These data were also reused for a study on T cells in Graves' hyperthyroidism and ophthalmopathy. As that report states: TCR CDR3 regions were first amplified by RT-PCR with HTBI primers. Most thyroid clonotypes that were expanded above 0.001 also turned up in blood.

The chain has TRBV6-1 and TRBJ2-7; TRBD1 might be the D (5 bases). The source was peripheral blood mononuclear cells (PBMCs), collected at new diagnosis, from a patient treated with antithyroid drugs. The origin of this receptor is a woman in her 30s with Graves disease. The CDR3 region has the DNA TGTGCCAGCATAGGGGCCGAAGGCTACGAGCAGTACTTC. It encodes CASIGAEGYEQYF.